The 27 T cell receptor beta chains presented below share a single source sample, sequenced in a study of blood T cell repertoires in COVID-19. The assay was immunoSEQ multiplex PCR, and TCRdb's table has in-frame clones only and misses some. In the table there are fewer than 400,000 clones, around nine tenths of which are singletons. What was sequenced was PBMCs or T cells enriched from blood (not recorded which). Receptors originate from a man aged 30-40 years who had recovered from COVID-19.

The chain combines TRBV10-1 with TRBJ2-2; 7 bases are shared with TRBD2. Trimming cost V 4 bases and J 6 bases; bases outside gene matches: 5. Germline V gene data show CDR1 as WNHNN and CDR2 as SYGVQD (reference sequence). The CDR3 contains 14 residues. The CDR3 nucleotides are TGCGCCAGCAGTGGAAGCGGGGCATCCGGGGAGCTGTTTTTT. It codes for CASSGSGASGELFF.

The sample holds a few counts of this clone. This chain links TRBV3-1 (or the pseudogene TRBV3-2) with TRBJ1-2; TRBD1 aligns across 8 bases. This CDR3 comprises 13 residues. V shed 3 bases, J shed 8 bases, and the junction held 5 bases outside the gene matches. The germline CDR1 and CDR2 sequences are LGHDT and YNNKEL (reference sequence). CDR3 region: CASSHWTGTGYTF. The CDR3 nucleotides read TGTGCCAGCAGCCACTGGACAGGGACCGGCTACACCTTC.

This chain links TRBV10-3 with TRBJ2-1, with 7 bases fitting TRBD1. V was clipped by 4 bases and J by 8 bases; unmatched bases: 5. Looked up from germline, CDR1 is ENHRY and CDR2 is SYGVKD. This CDR3 is 13 amino acids long. CDR3 nucleotides: TGTGCCATCAGTGGAGACAGGGTGCATGAGCAGTTCTTC. It specifies CAISGDRVHEQFF.

Comment on this clone: A read error may account for a junction end that differs from germline. The identical CDR3 is also encoded by other nucleotide sequences in the sample. This chain uses TRBV28 with TRBJ2-7; 10 bases map to TRBD2. CDR1 and CDR2 from the germline V gene are MDHEN and SYDVKM. This CDR3 is 15 amino acids long. CDR3 coding DNA: TGTGCCAGCAGTCTTACCCAGCGGGGGGGCTACGAGCAGTATTTC. This encodes CASSLTQRGGYEQYF. Full variable domain (rest looked up from reference TRBV28 and TRBJ2-7): DVKVTQSSRYLVKRTGEKVFLECVQDMDHENMFWYRQDPGLGLRLIYFSYDVKMKEKGDIPEGYSVSREKKERFSLILESASTNQTSMYLCASSLTQRGGYEQYFGPGTRLTVT.

The chain couples TRBV5-6 to TRBJ1-6; D gene unclear. V lost 4 bases and J lost 14, with 16 bases in between. This CDR3 comprises 13 residues. Germline lookup yields CDR1 SGHDT and CDR2 YYEEEE. The CDR3 loop is CASSAPGVSTLHF. DNA of the CDR3: TGTGCCAGCAGCGCCCCCGGGGTATCGACCCTCCACTTT.

In DNA form, the CDR3 reads TGTGCCAGCAGTGACGAACTAGTGGGTACGGGCACAGATACGCAGTATTTT. It is translated as CASSDELVGTGTDTQYF. The chain employs TRBV6-4 and TRBJ2-3; possible D gene TRBD2, 5 bases. The germline V gene has CDR1 MRHNA and CDR2 SNTAGT. V was shortened by 2 bases and J by 1 base, with 16 bases between the two germline ends. The CDR3 consists of 17 residues.

This chain joins TRBV4-1 and TRBJ1-1; 7 bases are a match to TRBD1. This CDR3 region has 20 residues. The ends lost 5 bases at V and 3 bases at J; junction bases unmatched: 24. Germline lookup yields CDR1 MGHRA and CDR2 YSYEKL. The DNA of the CDR3 is TGCGCCAGCAGCTCCACCCTTGGACAGGCAGGTCGACGGTTGGACACTGAAGCTTTCTTT. Translation: CASSSTLGQAGRRLDTEAFF.

V usage is TRBV7-9 and J usage is TRBJ1-1, with TRBD1 matching over 7 bases. The trim removed 5 bases at V and 8 bases at J, leaving 11 bases unmatched. The CDR3 sequence is 14 residues long. Germline V gives CDR1 SEHNR, CDR2 FQNEAQ (reference sequence). The CDR3 spells CASSETTGYREAFF. The CDR3 region has the DNA TGTGCCAGCAGCGAGACGACAGGGTATAGGGAAGCTTTCTTT.

The chain couples TRBV28 to TRBJ2-3; D perhaps matches TRBD2 (5 bases). The V gene's germline CDR1 is MDHEN and CDR2 SYDVKM. Trimming took 4 bases from V and 11 from J, leaving 13 bases between them. There are 12 residues in the CDR3. The CDR3 region has the DNA TGTGCCAGCAGTTACATCCATGCGGGGCAGTATTTT. Its protein product is CASSYIHAGQYF.

J is TRBJ2-1 and V is TRBV5-1; 10 positions agree with TRBD1. Germline V CDR1 and CDR2: SGHRS, YFSETQ. This CDR3 is built from 15 residues. J was trimmed by 8 bases and V by 4 bases; bases with no gene match: 9. CDR3 bases: TGCGCCAGCAGCAAAGTTCCGGGACAGGGGCATGAGCAGTTCTTC. Its protein is CASSKVPGQGHEQFF.

This clone was seen only once. The chain joins TRBV6-6 to TRBJ1-2, with a weak D call TRBD1 (5 bases). This CDR3 has 12 amino acids. Germline V CDR1 and CDR2: MNHNY, SVGAGI (reference sequence). V lost 4 bases and J 7 bases, leaving 10 bases between the germline ends. The CDR3: CASSLGESGYTF. In DNA, the CDR3 is TGTGCCAGCAGTTTAGGGGAAAGTGGCTACACCTTC.

V and J are TRBV27 and TRBJ2-1; the D gene is possibly TRBD2 (6 bases). Per germline, CDR1 MNHEY and CDR2 SMNVEV (reference sequence). This CDR3 contains 14 residues. The V gene lost 5 bases and the J gene lost 4 bases, with 12 bases spanning the gap. The CDR3 nucleotides are TGTGCCAGCAGTAAAACCGGGACTTACAATGAGCAGTTCTTC. Translated, it gives CASSKTGTYNEQFF.

This clone came up once. This rearrangement joins TRBV28 to TRBJ1-1, with a weak D call TRBD1 (6 bases). CDR3 length: 15 residues. Germline V lookup: CDR1 MDHEN, CDR2 SYDVKM. Trimming removed 8 bases from V and 7 bases from J, with 23 bases in between. CDR3 in DNA: TGTGCCAGCTATCCCTCTGGGGGGGCGATGAGTGAAGCTTTCTTT. Amino acid sequence: CASYPSGGAMSEAFF.

The V and J genes are TRBV7-2 and TRBJ2-3, with TRBD2 matching 10 bases. In germline, CDR1 is SGHTA, CDR2 FQGNSA. The CDR3 covers 16 residues. The V segment lost 5 bases and the J segment 5 bases; nucleotides outside the gene matches: 10. CDR3 protein: CASSTPLAGDRDTQYF. Written as DNA, the CDR3 is TGTGCCAGCAGCACCCCTCTAGCGGGGGATAGAGATACGCAGTATTTT.

This sequence joins TRBV5-1 and TRBJ2-1, with D tentatively TRBD2 (7 bases). Germline V lookup: CDR1 SGHRS, CDR2 YFSETQ. With 0 bases removed from V and 0 bases from J, the gap between germline ends came to 16 bases. The CDR3 is 18 amino acids. The CDR3 nucleotides are TGCGCCAGCAGCTTGGTTGTTACAGGGAGGGGCTCCTACAATGAGCAGTTCTTC. It codes for CASSLVVTGRGSYNEQFF.

The CDR3 loop is CASSLGGSGGTEAFF. DNA of the CDR3: TGTGCCAGCAGCTTAGGAGGGTCAGGCGGGACTGAAGCTTTCTTT. The V call is TRBV7-9, the J call TRBJ1-1; no reliable D call. Germline lookup yields CDR1 SEHNR and CDR2 FQNEAQ (reference sequence). The germline V and J ends were trimmed by 1 base and 5 bases, with 14 bases remaining between them. The CDR3 has 15 amino acids.

This clone was picked up one time. The J gene is TRBJ2-3, the V gene TRBV12-5; 10 positions match TRBD2. The germline V gene has CDR1 LGHNT and CDR2 FRNRAP. This CDR3 is built from 18 residues. V gave up 7 bases and J gave up 5 bases; unmatched junction bases: 18. CDR3 in DNA: TGTGCTAGTGCCCTGGCGACAAGCGGGGGGGCGAGGATAGATACGCAGTATTTT. It specifies CASALATSGGARIDTQYF.

The J gene is TRBJ2-2, the V gene TRBV11-3; possibly TRBD1 for D (7 bases). Trimming stripped 6 bases from V and 9 bases from J, with 17 bases between. CDR1 is SGHNT and CDR2 is YENEEA in the germline V gene. The CDR3 contains 14 residues. The CDR3 DNA follows: TGTGCCAGCAGAGCCAACGCAGGGGGGCGGGAGCTGTTTTTT. Residues: CASRANAGGRELFF.

The chain joins TRBV13 to TRBJ2-3, with TRBD1 matching 11 bases. The germline V gene encodes CDR1 PRHDT and CDR2 FYEKMQ (reference sequence). Trimming cost V 5 bases and J 2 bases; bases outside gene matches: 6. This CDR3 has 16 amino acids. CDR3 sequence reads: CASSQTGQGATDTQYF. The CDR3 nucleotides read TGTGCCAGCAGCCAGACCGGACAGGGGGCCACAGATACGCAGTATTTT.

This clone is a singleton in its sample. The rearrangement uses TRBV29-1 and TRBJ2-7; TRBD1 is a possible D gene (6 bases). The CDR3 has 13 amino acids. Trimming cost V 5 bases and J 5 bases, with 16 bases left between them. Per the germline V gene, CDR1 is SQVTM and CDR2 is ANQGSEA. The CDR3 bases are TGCAGCGTTCGTACACAGGGTGACAACGAGCAGTACTTC. It encodes CSVRTQGDNEQYF.

CDR3 residues: CASSPGTANYGYTF. CDR3 DNA sequence: TGTGCCAGCAGCCCAGGGACAGCTAACTATGGCTACACCTTC. This chain connects TRBV11-1 to TRBJ1-2; TRBD1 matches 7 bases. Trimming removed 5 bases from V and 0 bases from J; junction bases left unmatched: 3. The germline gives CDR1 SGHAT, CDR2 FQDESV (reference sequence). This CDR3 spans 14 amino acids.

This chain links TRBV5-1 with TRBJ2-3; TRBD2 aligns across 10 bases. Germline V lookup: CDR1 SGHRS, CDR2 YFSETQ. The CDR3 extends over 16 amino acids. Germline trimming cut 0 bases from V and 1 base from J; bases unmatched to any gene: 2. The CDR3 here is CASSLGAGGRTDTQYF. The CDR3 DNA is TGCGCCAGCAGCTTGGGAGCGGGGGGGCGCACAGATACGCAGTATTTT.

The CDR3 DNA follows: TGTGCCAGCTCACGATTAACTACAGGGAGTTCCAATGAAAAACTGTTTTTT. Amino acids: CASSRLTTGSSNEKLFF. This chain links TRBV18 with TRBJ1-4; TRBD1 is a possible D gene (6 bases). The CDR3 covers 17 residues. Germline loops: CDR1 KGHSH, CDR2 LQKENI. V was trimmed by 4 bases and J by 5 bases, leaving 20 bases between them.

J is TRBJ2-5 and V is TRBV7-6; D uncertain. Per the germline V gene, CDR1 is SGHVS and CDR2 is FNYEAQ. Deletions cut 4 bases from V and 4 bases from J, with 4 bases between. The CDR3 runs 11 residues. CDR3 residues: CASSYLETQYF. The CDR3 DNA sequence: TGTGCCAGCAGCTATCTAGAGACCCAGTACTTC.

The gene calls are TRBV2 and TRBJ2-1, with 11 bases fitting TRBD2. Germline CDR1 reads SNHLY; CDR2 reads FYNNEI. V lost 6 bases and J lost 6; bases outside the gene matches: 7. This CDR3 comprises 15 residues. The DNA for the CDR3 is TGTGCCAGCAGGGGGTTAGCGGGGGGGGGCAATGAGCAGTTCTTC. This encodes CASRGLAGGGNEQFF.

The chain recombines TRBV20-1 with TRBJ2-5; perhaps TRBD1 as D (6 bases). Germline lookup yields CDR1 DFQATT and CDR2 SNEGSKA (reference sequence). This CDR3 has 14 amino acids. The V gene lost 6 bases and the J gene lost 7 bases, with 21 bases spanning the gap. Here the CDR3 DNA reads TGCAGTGCCAGTACAGGTCTCCCAGGGGTGACCCAGTACTTC. Protein sequence: CSASTGLPGVTQYF.

The rearrangement uses TRBV6-5 and TRBJ1-6, with TRBD1 matching over 8 bases. Trimming took 6 bases from V and 10 from J; bases not matched to a gene: 8. The CDR3 sequence is 14 residues long. Germline loops: CDR1 MNHEY, CDR2 SVGAGI. The CDR3 DNA reads as TGTGCCAGCAGGCCGGGACAGGAAAGGTCACCCCTCCACTTT. This encodes CASRPGQERSPLHF.